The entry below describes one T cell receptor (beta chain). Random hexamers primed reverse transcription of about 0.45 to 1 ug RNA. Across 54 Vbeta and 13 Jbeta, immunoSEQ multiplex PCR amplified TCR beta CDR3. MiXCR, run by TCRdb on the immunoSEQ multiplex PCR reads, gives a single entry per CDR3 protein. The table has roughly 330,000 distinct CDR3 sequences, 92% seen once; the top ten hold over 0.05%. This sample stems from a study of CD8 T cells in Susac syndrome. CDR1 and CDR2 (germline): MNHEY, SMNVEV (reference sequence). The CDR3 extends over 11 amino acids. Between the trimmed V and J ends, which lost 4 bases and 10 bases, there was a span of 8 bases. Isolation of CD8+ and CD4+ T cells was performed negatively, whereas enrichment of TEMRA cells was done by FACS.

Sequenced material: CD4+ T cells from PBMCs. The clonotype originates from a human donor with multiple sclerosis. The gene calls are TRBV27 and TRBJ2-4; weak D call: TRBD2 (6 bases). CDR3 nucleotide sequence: TGTGCCAGCAGTTGGGGAGGTATTCAGTACTTC. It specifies CASSWGGIQYF.